The 7 T cell receptor beta chains given below trace back to one sample, sequenced in a study of blood T cell repertoires in COVID-19. The method was immunoSEQ multiplex PCR; TCRdb's version includes in-frame clones alone and lacks a portion of them. In the table there are nearly 350,000 clones, 88% of which are singletons. The sequenced material came from peripheral blood. Source of these receptors: a woman between 65 and 79 years old with COVID-19, enrolled during active disease.

J is TRBJ1-6 and V is TRBV9; 10 nucleotides line up with TRBD1. The length of the CDR3 is 18 residues. Germline V gene sequence: CDR1 SGDLS, CDR2 YYNGEE. Trimming took 4 bases from V and 8 from J; bases not matched to a gene: 15. The CDR3 here is CASSYNKELGTGDSPLHF. Written as DNA, the CDR3 is TGTGCCAGCAGCTACAACAAAGAACTCGGGACAGGGGATTCACCCCTCCACTTT.

This rearrangement joins TRBV18 to TRBJ1-3, with D hard to call. The germline gives CDR1 KGHSH, CDR2 LQKENI. CDR3 length: 11 residues. Deletions cut 3 bases from V and 9 bases from J, with 6 bases between. CDR3 protein: CASSPQSTIYF. Written as DNA, the CDR3 is TGTGCCAGCTCACCCCAGTCCACCATATATTTT.

V usage is TRBV19 and J usage is TRBJ2-7, with 8 bases matching TRBD2. Germline loops: CDR1 LNHDA, CDR2 SQIVND (reference sequence). The CDR3 is 14 amino acids. V lost 3 bases, J lost 0 bases, and 1 base stayed unmatched. CDR3 protein: CASSIGGVSYEQYF. DNA for the CDR3: TGTGCCAGTAGTATCGGGGGGGTCTCCTACGAGCAGTACTTC.

This clone is a singleton in its sample. The sample contains more than one DNA sequence encoding this CDR3. The chain joins TRBV5-1 to TRBJ2-3; 8 positions match TRBD2. The J segment lost 0 bases and the V segment lost 2 bases, leaving 2 bases of the junction unmatched. Per germline, CDR1 SGHRS and CDR2 YFSETQ. CDR3 length: 15 residues. CDR3 region: CASSFGGGSTDTQYF. CDR3 in DNA: TGCGCCAGCAGCTTTGGCGGGGGGAGCACAGATACGCAGTATTTT.

This clone was observed a single time. The V gene is TRBV10-3, the J gene TRBJ2-7, with a tentative D call TRBD1 (6 bases). Germline V gives CDR1 ENHRY, CDR2 SYGVKD. The CDR3 length is 12 residues. V was cut by 3 bases and J by 4 bases, with 7 bases left in between. The CDR3 DNA is TGTGCCATCAGTGAACAGGGATACGAGCAGTACTTC. Protein sequence: CAISEQGYEQYF.

The rearrangement joins TRBV24-1 to TRBJ2-7; TRBD1 might be the D (6 bases). The CDR3 covers 14 residues. Trimming removed 4 bases from V and 3 bases from J, with 12 bases in between. Germline V CDR1 and CDR2: KGHDR, SFDVKD. The CDR3 sequence: CATSDSDRSYEQYF. CDR3 DNA sequence: TGTGCCACCAGTGACTCCGACAGGAGCTACGAGCAGTACTTC.

This clone was counted once. The rearrangement uses TRBV24-1 and TRBJ2-5, with D hard to call. V lost 4 bases and J lost 9, with 11 bases in between. The V gene's germline CDR1 is KGHDR and CDR2 SFDVKD. The CDR3 has 12 amino acids. The CDR3 bases are TGTGCCACCAGTGACTCCCCCCCGGCCCAGTACTTC. The encoded protein is CATSDSPPAQYF.